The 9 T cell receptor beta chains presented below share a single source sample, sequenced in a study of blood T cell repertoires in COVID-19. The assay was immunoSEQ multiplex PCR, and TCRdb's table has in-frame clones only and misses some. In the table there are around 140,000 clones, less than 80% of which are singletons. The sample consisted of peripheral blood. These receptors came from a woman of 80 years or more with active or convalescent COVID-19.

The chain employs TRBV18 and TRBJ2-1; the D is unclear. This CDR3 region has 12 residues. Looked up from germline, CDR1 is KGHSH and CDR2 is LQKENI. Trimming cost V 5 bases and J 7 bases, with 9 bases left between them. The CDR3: CASSSNRNEQFF. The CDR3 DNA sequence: TGTGCCAGCTCATCAAACAGAAATGAGCAGTTCTTC.

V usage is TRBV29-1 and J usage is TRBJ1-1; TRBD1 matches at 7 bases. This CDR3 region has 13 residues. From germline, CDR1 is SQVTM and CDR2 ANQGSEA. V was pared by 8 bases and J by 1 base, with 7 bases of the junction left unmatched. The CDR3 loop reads CSTQGPQNTEAFF. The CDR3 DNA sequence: TGCAGCACACAGGGGCCCCAGAACACTGAAGCTTTCTTT.

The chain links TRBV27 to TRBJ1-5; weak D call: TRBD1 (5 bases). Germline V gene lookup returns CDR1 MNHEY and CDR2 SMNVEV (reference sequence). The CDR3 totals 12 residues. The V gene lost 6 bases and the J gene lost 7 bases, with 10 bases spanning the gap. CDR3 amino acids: CASRQAGQPQHF. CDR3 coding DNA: TGTGCCAGCAGACAGGCGGGGCAGCCCCAGCATTTT.

Here the CDR3 reads CAWRGTGSSYNSPLHF. The CDR3 DNA follows: TGTGCCTGGAGAGGGACAGGAAGCTCCTATAATTCACCCCTCCACTTT. The chain joins TRBV30 to TRBJ1-6; 8 bases align to TRBD1. CDR1 is GTSNPN and CDR2 is SVGIG in the germline V gene (reference sequence). The V gene end was trimmed by 3 bases and the J gene end by 0 bases; junction bases not matched to a gene: 4. This CDR3 spans 16 amino acids.

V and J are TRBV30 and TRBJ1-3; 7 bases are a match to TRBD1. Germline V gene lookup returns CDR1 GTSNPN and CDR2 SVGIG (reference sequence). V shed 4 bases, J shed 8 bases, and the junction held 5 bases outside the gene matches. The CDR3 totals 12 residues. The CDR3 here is CAWKGGLDTIYF. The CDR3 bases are TGTGCCTGGAAAGGGGGCTTAGACACCATATATTTT.

The CDR3 nucleotides are TGTGCCACCAGTGCCCACCTGGGGGGAACCTGGGATGGCTACACCTTC. It codes for CATSAHLGGTWDGYTF. This chain links TRBV24-1 with TRBJ1-2; perhaps TRBD1 as D (5 bases). This CDR3 region has 16 residues. Trimming took 5 bases from V and 6 from J, leaving 21 bases between them. From germline, CDR1 is KGHDR and CDR2 SFDVKD.

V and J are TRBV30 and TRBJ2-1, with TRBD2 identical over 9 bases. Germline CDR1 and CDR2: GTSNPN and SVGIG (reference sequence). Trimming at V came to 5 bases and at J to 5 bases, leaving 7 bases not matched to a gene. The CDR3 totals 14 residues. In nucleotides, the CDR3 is TGTGCCTGGGAGGTGACTAGCGGTAACAATGAGCAGTTCTTC. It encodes CAWEVTSGNNEQFF.

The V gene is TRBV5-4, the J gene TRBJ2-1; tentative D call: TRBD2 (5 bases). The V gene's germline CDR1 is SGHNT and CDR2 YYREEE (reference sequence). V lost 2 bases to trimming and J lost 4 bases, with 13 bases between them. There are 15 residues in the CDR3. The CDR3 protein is CASSFPQTSYNEQFF. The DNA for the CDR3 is TGTGCCAGCAGCTTCCCCCAAACTAGTTACAATGAGCAGTTCTTC.

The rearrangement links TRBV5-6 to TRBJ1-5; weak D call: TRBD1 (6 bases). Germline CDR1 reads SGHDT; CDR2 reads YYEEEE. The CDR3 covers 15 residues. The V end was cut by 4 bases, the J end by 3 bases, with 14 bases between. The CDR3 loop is CASSIWGRINQPQHF. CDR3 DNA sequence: TGTGCCAGCAGCATCTGGGGGCGGATCAATCAGCCCCAGCATTTT.